This T cell receptor (beta chain) originates from a study of T cells after posttransplantation cyclophosphamide. Measured with immunoSEQ multiplex PCR; TCRdb has only the in-frame clones, and not every one. The data contain some 66,000 clones, just over 90% of them singletons. This CDR3 has 14 amino acids. Germline trimming cut 2 bases from V and 2 bases from J; bases unmatched to any gene: 3. Germline lookup yields CDR1 SGHVS and CDR2 FNYEAQ. Specimen: PBMCs. This TCR was sampled from a woman in her twenties or thirties in good health and a related stem cell transplant donor. The chain uses TRBV7-6 and TRBJ2-7, with 7 positions matching TRBD1. CDR3 in amino acids: CASSLNRGPYEQYF. The CDR3 DNA sequence: TGTGCCAGCAGCTTAAACAGGGGACCCTACGAGCAGTACTTC.